Described below is a single T cell receptor beta chain sequence and its context. What it recognizes is unknown. Germline lookup yields CDR1 SGHVS and CDR2 FQNEAQ. The CDR3 sequence is 15 residues long. The V and J ends lost 1 base and 5 bases, in that order; junction bases with no gene match: 6. Healthy Caucasians were all of the donors. The sample comes from a study of identical twins. Using its own MiXCR run on the 5' RACE reads, TCRdb lists one record per CDR3 protein. This table holds about 1.7 million distinct CDR3 sequences, under 35% found once. Study-level findings and limits: Abundant beta clonotypes from cord blood bore fewer insertions; memory repertoires lacked this pattern. Conclusions relied on cross-sectional statistical analysis, not following the same donors.

The origin of this receptor is a newborn girl in good health. The chain joins TRBV7-8 to TRBJ2-7; TRBD1 matches at 9 bases. Material for sequencing was cord blood. The CDR3 DNA reads TGTGCCAGCAGCTTAGTTATGGGGACAGGGAACGAGCAGTACTTC. Protein sequence: CASSLVMGTGNEQYF.